Below are 11 T cell receptor beta chains sequenced from a single sample in a study of cytomegalovirus exposure and HLA in healthy donors. Vbeta (60) and Jbeta (13) primers were used in the PCR. This table comes from immunoSEQ multiplex PCR, and its TCRdb copy is limited to in-frame clones, with some not included. The table has 150,000 to 200,000 clones, about four fifths seen once; the top ten hold about 1.4%. The sample taken for sequencing was PBMCs. These TCRs come from a woman aged 50 to 65 in good health and CMV-seronegative.

The CDR3: CASSSLPMAANGYTF. CDR3 coding DNA: TGTGCCAGCAGTTCACTACCCATGGCCGCTAATGGCTACACCTTC. This chain joins TRBV28 and TRBJ1-2; D call uncertain. Trimming removed 4 bases from V and 6 bases from J, with 18 bases in between. The germline V gene has CDR1 MDHEN and CDR2 SYDVKM. The CDR3 has 15 amino acids.

This clone was seen more than once but under ten times. In DNA form, the CDR3 reads TGCGCCAGCAGCCAGGTCAGAGAAAAACTGTTTTTT. Translation gives CASSQVREKLFF. The V gene is TRBV4-1, the J gene TRBJ1-4; D call uncertain. Germline assignment: CDR1 MGHRA and CDR2 YSYEKL. This CDR3 spans 12 amino acids. The V end lost 3 bases, the J end lost 8 bases, and 7 bases lay between the germline ends.

V usage is TRBV18 and J usage is TRBJ2-7; tentative D call: TRBD2 (7 bases). CDR1 KGHSH and CDR2 LQKENI come from the germline V gene. Trimming left V 2 bases short and J 6 bases short, with 20 bases between. The CDR3 has 16 residues. Written as DNA, the CDR3 is TGTGCCAGCTCACCAGCGGGGGCCGGGTTGTCAGGCGAGCAGTACTTC. Protein: CASSPAGAGLSGEQYF.

The rearrangement joins TRBV6-5 to TRBJ1-5; D may be TRBD1 (5 bases). This CDR3 region has 14 residues. Looked up from germline, CDR1 is MNHEY and CDR2 is SVGAGI. The ends were cut back, 4 bases at V and 3 bases at J, with 10 bases in the middle. This chain's CDR3 is CASSSTVNNQPQHF. The CDR3, as DNA: TGTGCCAGCAGTTCGACAGTTAACAATCAGCCCCAGCATTTT.

J is TRBJ2-5 and V is TRBV5-1, with D uncertain. Looked up from germline, CDR1 is SGHRS and CDR2 is YFSETQ. This CDR3 is 15 amino acids long. Trimming removed 0 bases at V and 2 bases at J, with 11 bases between. The CDR3 nucleotides read TGCGCCAGCAGCTTGGAACCGGCAGGTCAAGAGACCCAGTACTTC. Protein: CASSLEPAGQETQYF.

The chain uses TRBV5-1 and TRBJ1-5; D might be TRBD1 (6 bases). The CDR3 covers 15 residues. Germline values: CDR1 SGHRS, CDR2 YFSETQ. V was trimmed by 5 bases and J by 6 bases, leaving 18 bases between them. CDR3 region: CASSTGGADGQPQHF. The CDR3 DNA is TGCGCCAGCAGTACGGGGGGCGCGGATGGTCAGCCCCAGCATTTT.

The CDR3 coding sequence is TGTGCCAGCAGTCCCGGGACAGGGTTCTCTGGGGCCAACGTCCTGACTTTC. Amino acid sequence: CASSPGTGFSGANVLTF. This rearrangement joins TRBV28 to TRBJ2-6, with 9 positions matching TRBD1. This CDR3 comprises 17 residues. Trimming took 5 bases from V and 0 from J; bases not matched to a gene: 5. Germline V CDR1 and CDR2: MDHEN, SYDVKM.

This chain connects TRBV7-9 to TRBJ1-4, with 7 bases that match TRBD1. V gave up 4 bases and J gave up 1 base; unmatched junction bases: 9. The CDR3 is 17 amino acids. Germline lookup yields CDR1 SEHNR and CDR2 FQNEAQ (reference sequence). The CDR3 nucleotides are TGTGCCAGCAGCTCCACTGGAAGGGGGCTAACTAATGAAAAACTGTTTTTT. Protein: CASSSTGRGLTNEKLFF.

The rearrangement joins TRBV13 to TRBJ2-5; 7 bases match TRBD2. The J call could be wrong; TRBJ2-7 is a better fit for the DNA end. Germline CDR1 and CDR2: PRHDT and FYEKMQ (reference sequence). The CDR3 loop spans 17 amino acids. CDR3 coding DNA: TGTGCCAGCAGCTTAGGAGGGAGGGCCCCAACGAACTACGAGCAGTACTTC. As protein: CASSLGGRAPTNYEQYF.

The rearrangement uses TRBV7-2 and TRBJ2-5; TRBD2 agrees at 9 bases. This CDR3 is 15 amino acids long. The ends lost 3 bases at V and 4 bases at J; junction bases unmatched: 6. Germline V gene lookup returns CDR1 SGHTA and CDR2 FQGNSA. The CDR3 DNA follows: TGTGCCAGCAGCTTGAGCGGGAGGACCCGAGAGACCCAGTACTTC. The encoded protein is CASSLSGRTRETQYF.

The chain combines TRBV27 with TRBJ2-7, with 10 bases matching TRBD1. The CDR3 is 14 amino acids. Germline CDR1 reads MNHEY; CDR2 reads SMNVEV (reference sequence). J lost 3 bases, V lost 5 bases, and 4 bases had no gene match. The CDR3 protein is CASSPGTGVYEQYF. CDR3 DNA sequence: TGTGCCAGCAGTCCTGGGACAGGGGTCTACGAGCAGTACTTC.